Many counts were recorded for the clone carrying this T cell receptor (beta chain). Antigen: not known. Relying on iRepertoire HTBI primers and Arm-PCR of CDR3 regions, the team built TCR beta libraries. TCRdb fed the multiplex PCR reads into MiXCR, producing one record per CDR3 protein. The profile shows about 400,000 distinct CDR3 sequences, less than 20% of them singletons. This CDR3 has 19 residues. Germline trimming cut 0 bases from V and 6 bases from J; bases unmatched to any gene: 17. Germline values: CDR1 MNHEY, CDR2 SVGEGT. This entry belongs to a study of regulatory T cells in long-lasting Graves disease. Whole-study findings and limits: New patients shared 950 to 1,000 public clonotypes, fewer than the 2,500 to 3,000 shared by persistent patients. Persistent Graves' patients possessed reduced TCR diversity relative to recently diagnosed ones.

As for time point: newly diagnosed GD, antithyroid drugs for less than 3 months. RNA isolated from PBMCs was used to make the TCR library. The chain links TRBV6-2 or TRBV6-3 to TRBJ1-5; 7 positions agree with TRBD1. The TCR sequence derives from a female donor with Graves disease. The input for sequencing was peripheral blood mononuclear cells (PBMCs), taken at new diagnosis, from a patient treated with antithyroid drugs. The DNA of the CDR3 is TGTGCCAGCAGTTACTCGATCACGGCCAACACAGGGGAAAGTCAGCCCCAGCATTTT. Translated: CASSYSITANTGESQPQHF.